This paragraph covers one TCR beta chain sequence. This clone was detected once. This clone's antigen is unknown. It has no much larger one-base neighbor in the sample; base qualities were not kept. The CDR3, from cysteine to phenylalanine, totals 14 residues. Here the CDR3 DNA is all that survives: 42 bases in frame from base 1. From a lookup of the germline V gene, CDR1 and CDR2 are SGHDT and YYEEEE. The V and J ends are trimmed by 3 bases and 4 bases, leaving 13 bases between them. The library was obtained by the immunoSEQ multiplex PCR assay. For the multiplex PCR, a mixture combining 60 forward primers for TCR Vbeta segments and 13 reverse primers for TCR Jbeta segments was used. Amplification of the CDR3 region of rearranged TCR beta genes was performed with a multiplex PCR assay on genomic DNA. Amplified TCR beta libraries were sequenced as 87-base-pair reads on the Illumina HiSeq System. Per the authors' processing: A later analysis counted around 72 million unique TCR beta chains across the 700 or so repertoires, and around 9.9 million of these chains were shared by at least two donors. A nearest-neighbor algorithm error-corrected the raw reads and collapsed the reads into unique sequences, merging closely related sequences to remove PCR and sequencing errors. Alignment of CDR3 sequences to IMGT reference sequences was used to assign V, D and J gene segments. For a sequence to be retained, at least a six-nucleotide match to both a V gene segment and a J gene segment was required. Rearrangements were called productive when the CDR3 lacked stop codons and stayed in frame with V and J; all others were non-productive. Following IMGT convention, CDR3 was defined as the stretch from the second conserved V-encoded cysteine to the conserved J-encoded phenylalanine. The earlier analysis of 550 to 650 of the donors excluded any sequence lacking an unambiguous match to a single V gene segment. In an earlier analysis of almost 600 of the donors, a V segment was called functional when productive rearrangements were above 56.7%, and segregating when the standard deviation between donors exceeded 5%. A statistical classification framework was built for diagnosing cytomegalovirus status from the catalog of TCR beta chain sequences. In a later analysis, V and J genes were assigned by comparing TCR nucleotide sequences against IMGT/GENE-DB human TR gene sequences. Using the TCRdist pipeline, a later analysis assigned CDR3 sequences along with most-parsimonious VDJ recombination scenarios. In a later analysis, each TCR beta chain was defined by its CDR3 amino acid sequence together with its V-gene family, and reads lacking a unique V-gene family were excluded. As a way to deal with suspected cross-contamination and a sequencing artifact, a later analysis dropped nearly 600 nucleotide sequences that were highly shared and had low generation probability. In a later analysis, a clonal expansion index was calculated for each public chain from normalized within-repertoire ranks of inferred template counts. In a later analysis, generation probabilities were computed using a VDJ recombination model fitted to out-of-frame rearrangements, and the results were checked against IGoR. Hypergeometric tests were used in a later analysis to score TCR-TCR, TCR-HLA and TCR-CMV co-occurrence, with a repertoire-size bias correction applied to the TCR pairs. A later analysis estimated false discovery rates by permuting HLA or CMV assignments 20 times. In a later analysis, co-occurring TCRs were grouped using DBSCAN, and TCRdist sequence similarity was added for clustering within HLA-allele-positive subsets. For co-occurrence clustering, repertoires with fewer than 30,000 or more than 120,000 public chains were excluded, along with roughly five repertoires with anomalous nucleotide sharing. TCRdb took this table from immuneACCESS and kept in-frame rearrangements with V and J called. Such tables lack part of the clones; where checked against another copy, unresolved V genes explain under half of the gap, and the rest is unexplained. That table supplies the V and J calls and clone size; D and trimming were determined from the DNA. Present in this sample are under 150,000 clones, around three quarters of which were seen just once. About 3.5% of the sample is taken by the ten largest.

This specimen belongs to a study of cytomegalovirus exposure and HLA in healthy donors (dated by TCRdb to 2015 to 2018). Concerning the study at large: An earlier analysis of about 530 of the donors reported over 250 Gb of sequence data and around 100 million unique TCR beta sequences obtained from around 170 million T cells. An early release that covered about 640 HLA-typed donors contained around 300 gigabases of sequencing data and around 85 million unique TCR sequences. Among the approximately 420 genotyped donors, 81% belonged to the genetic ancestry cluster associated with self-reported Caucasian donors. The study was designed to test whether signatures of past pathogen exposure could be identified by cataloging public T cell receptors. The study used immunosequencing to profile the T cell repertoires of 666 subjects and linked those repertoires to cytomegalovirus serostatus. In addition to the first cohort of 650 to 800 subjects, a separate validation cohort of 120 different subjects was used. High-throughput TCR immunosequencing, statistical association of individual TCRs with disease status, and machine learning were combined to predict cytomegalovirus infection status. A later analysis re-analyzed previously published TCR beta repertoires from roughly 690 donors and added high-resolution HLA genotyping to study TCR occurrence patterns. Rather than using new phenotypic data, the later analysis identified candidate immune exposures from TCR beta sequences and from how often those sequences occurred across donors. In an earlier analysis of several hundred of the donors, high-throughput TCR beta sequencing was used to judge whether each TCR beta V gene segment behaved as functional or pseudogenic. Donor age, sex, ethnicity and CMV serostatus were compiled alongside the repertoire data. A later genetic analysis took genome-wide SNP genotypes for about three fifths of the roughly 700 donors and used that subset as a discovery cohort. Every discovery cohort repertoire had been produced on one sequencing platform. HLA typing included class I and class II loci at four-digit resolution. Typing coverage varied by locus: 629-630 donors for A, B, C, DRB1 and DQB1; some 520 for DQA1; more than 600 for DPA1; roughly 450 for DPB1. Because of strong linkage in the cohort, roughly five DR-DQ haplotypes were treated as single units for association and clustering. Across around 400 genotyped donors of the cohort, an average of about 240,000 unique TCR beta nucleotide sequences per donor were sequenced, and around 20% of those sequences were non-productive.

In total, roughly 710 healthy bone marrow donors made up the cohort. At the time of sampling, all cohort members were nominally healthy, though unrecorded immune exposures were likely present. The donor was CMV seropositive and belonged to the group of more than 250 seropositive cohort members. Each donor provided a peripheral blood sample, and peripheral blood mononuclear cells were used for TCR beta sequencing. The Qiagen DNeasy Blood Extraction Kit was used to extract genomic DNA from the blood cell samples. The full study reports these points: When HLA alleles, especially DR and DQ, strongly co-occurred, TCR associations were difficult to assign to individual alleles. Because HLA typing was unavailable for some donors at each locus, only the typed subset was used in association tests. Most CMV-associated TCR beta chains appeared to be HLA-restricted in a later analysis, and the HLA associations seemed to be driven largely by CMV exposure. In a later analysis, several top co-occurrence clusters were reported to appear linked to parvovirus B19, influenza, CMV and Epstein-Barr virus. The only immune exposure information available for the cohort was CMV serostatus. The earlier analysis of about 600 of the donors excluded approximately 17 rarely observed V segments, including chromosome 9 orphons, because counts were too low. In vitro tests confirmed that three of the cytomegalovirus-associated TCR beta chains recognize cytomegalovirus antigens. Correlated functional status among segregating V segments might reflect linkage disequilibrium, but an unknown experimental factor could not be ruled out. A cluster of highly shared sequence variants was judged likely to be a technical artifact of the sequencing pipeline. A later analysis found that TCR association rates varied across HLA loci, with DRB1 alleles showing the most associated TCRs and HLA-C alleles the fewest. Across donors, most TCR sequences were observed very rarely, whereas some public TCRs were present in many individuals. The 87-base-pair reads could not distinguish some IMGT-functional V segments, including TRBV6-2 and TRBV6-3, so those segments were excluded. V-gene and J-gene trimming of TCR beta chains was associated with a missense DCLRE1C variant in a later genetic analysis, and the association was replicated in an independent cohort. In an earlier analysis of about 540 of the donors, most TCR beta V segments were observed in productive rearrangements about 87% or about 30% of the time, broadly matching IMGT annotations. At a false discovery rate of 0.05, a later analysis linked around 15,000 TCR beta sequences to specific HLA alleles. Compared with equally common non-associated chains, HLA-associated TCR beta chains in a later analysis were more clonally expanded and had lower generation probabilities. In the study, around 160 TCR beta chains were listed as associated with cytomegalovirus. The authors suggested that the approach could potentially be extended to other disease states and immunological phenotypes. A further reported finding was that TCR beta sequences accurately predicted the HLA-A and HLA-B alleles for most subjects in the first cohort. In both the original and validation cohorts, the classifier was reported to diagnose cytomegalovirus status with high specificity and sensitivity. Compared with the roughly 670-donor mean, donors in an Asian-associated ancestry cluster had fewer N-insertions in productive TCRs, according to a later genetic analysis. This cohort had only TCR beta chains sequenced, and the lack of alpha or paired-chain data limited which features could be detected. Roughly uniform sequencing depth across donors was assumed in presence/absence analyses, although this assumption may not hold.

Sequencing was carried out using PBMCs. This chain joins TRBV5-6 to TRBJ1-2; tentative D gene TRBD1, with 5 bases matching. This clonotype was obtained from a woman aged 30 to 39 in good health and CMV-seropositive. In nucleotides, the sequence is TGTGCCAGCAGCTCTTCGGGGGAAGTCTATGGCTACACCTTC. Translated, this is CASSSSGEVYGYTF.